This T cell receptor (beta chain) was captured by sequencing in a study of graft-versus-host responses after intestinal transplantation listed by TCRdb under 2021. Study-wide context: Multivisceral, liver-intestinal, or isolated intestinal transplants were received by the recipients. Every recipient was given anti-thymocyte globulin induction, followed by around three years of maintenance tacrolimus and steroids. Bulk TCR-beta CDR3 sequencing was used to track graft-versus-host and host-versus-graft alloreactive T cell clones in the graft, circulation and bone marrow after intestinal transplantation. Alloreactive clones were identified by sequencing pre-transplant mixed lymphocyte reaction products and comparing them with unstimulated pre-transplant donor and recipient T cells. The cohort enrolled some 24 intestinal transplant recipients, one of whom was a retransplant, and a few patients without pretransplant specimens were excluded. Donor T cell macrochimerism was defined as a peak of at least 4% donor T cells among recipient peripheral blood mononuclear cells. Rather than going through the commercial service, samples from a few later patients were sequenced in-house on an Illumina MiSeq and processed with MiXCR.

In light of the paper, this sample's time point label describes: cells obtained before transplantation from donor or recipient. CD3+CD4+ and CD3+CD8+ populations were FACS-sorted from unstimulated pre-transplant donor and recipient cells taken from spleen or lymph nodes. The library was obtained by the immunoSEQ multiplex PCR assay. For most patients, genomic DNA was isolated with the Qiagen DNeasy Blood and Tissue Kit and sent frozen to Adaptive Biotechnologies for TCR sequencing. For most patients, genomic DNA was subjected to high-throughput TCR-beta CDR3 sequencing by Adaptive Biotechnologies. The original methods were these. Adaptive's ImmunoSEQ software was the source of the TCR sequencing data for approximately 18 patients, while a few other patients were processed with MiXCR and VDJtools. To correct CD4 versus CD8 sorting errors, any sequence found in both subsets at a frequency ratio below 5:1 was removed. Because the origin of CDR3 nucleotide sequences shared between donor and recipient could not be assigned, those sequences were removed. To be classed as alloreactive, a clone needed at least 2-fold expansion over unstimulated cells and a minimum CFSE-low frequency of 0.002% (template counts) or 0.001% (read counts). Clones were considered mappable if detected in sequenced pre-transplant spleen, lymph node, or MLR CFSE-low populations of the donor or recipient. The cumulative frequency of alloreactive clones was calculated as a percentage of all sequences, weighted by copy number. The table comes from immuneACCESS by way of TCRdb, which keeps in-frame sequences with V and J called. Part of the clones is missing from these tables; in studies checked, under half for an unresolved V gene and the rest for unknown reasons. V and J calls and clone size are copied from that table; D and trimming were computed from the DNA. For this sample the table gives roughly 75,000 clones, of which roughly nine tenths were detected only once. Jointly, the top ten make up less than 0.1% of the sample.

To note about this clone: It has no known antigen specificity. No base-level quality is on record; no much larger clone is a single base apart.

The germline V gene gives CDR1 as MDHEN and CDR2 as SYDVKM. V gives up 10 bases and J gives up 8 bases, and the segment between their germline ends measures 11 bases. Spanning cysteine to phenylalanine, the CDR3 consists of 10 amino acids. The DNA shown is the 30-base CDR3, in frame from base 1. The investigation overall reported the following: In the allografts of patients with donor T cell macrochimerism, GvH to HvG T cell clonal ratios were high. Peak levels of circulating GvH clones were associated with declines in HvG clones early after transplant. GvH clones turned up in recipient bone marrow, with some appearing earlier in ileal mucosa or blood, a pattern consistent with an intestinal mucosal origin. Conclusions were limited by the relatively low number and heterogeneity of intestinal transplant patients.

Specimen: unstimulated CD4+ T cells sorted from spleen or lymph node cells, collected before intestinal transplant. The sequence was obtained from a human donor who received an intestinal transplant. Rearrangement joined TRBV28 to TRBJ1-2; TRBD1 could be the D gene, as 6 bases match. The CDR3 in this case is CAIYREGYTF. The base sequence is TGTGCCATCTACAGGGAAGGCTACACCTTC.